Listed here are 30 T cell receptor beta chains from one sample, sequenced in a study of blood T cells in healthy people across ages. Alongside a J-beta primer mix, a sample-barcoded 5' primer served in a second PCR lasting 7 to 11 cycles. TCRdb used MiXCR to reprocess the 5' RACE reads, holding one entry per CDR3 protein. The data show approximately 800,000 distinct CDR3 sequences, around 50% seen once. Sequenced input: blood. These receptors were taken from a man at least 80 years old in good health.

The V call is TRBV23-1, the J call TRBJ2-7; 7 nucleotides line up with TRBD1. Being an ORF, TRBV23-1 has a function that is uncertain. CDR3 size: 18 residues. The V segment lost 0 bases and the J segment 6 bases; nucleotides outside the gene matches: 17. CDR3 nucleotides: TGCGCCAGCAGTCAATCCCGAGACGGGGCAGGGGGAACCTGCGAGCAGTACTTC. This encodes CASSQSRDGAGGTCEQYF.

V is TRBV6-5 and J is TRBJ2-5, with 8 bases aligning to TRBD2. CDR3 length: 15 amino acids. The trim removed 7 bases at V and 11 bases at J, leaving 18 bases unmatched. CDR1 and CDR2 (germline): MNHEY, SVGAGI. DNA of the CDR3: TGTGCCAGCAATCACCGGGCGGGAGGAGTCAATGAGCAGTACTTC. It is translated as CASNHRAGGVNEQYF.

J is TRBJ2-5 and V is TRBV7-2, with 11 bases that match TRBD1. J lost 4 bases, V lost 5 bases, and 12 bases had no gene match. Germline V lookup: CDR1 SGHTA, CDR2 FQGNSA. The CDR3 covers 17 residues. In nucleotides, the CDR3 is TGTGCCAGCAGCCCAACATGGACAGGGGGCGCCGGAGAGACCCAGTACTTC. The encoded protein is CASSPTWTGGAGETQYF.

V and J are TRBV24-1 and TRBJ2-1, with a tentative D call TRBD2 (6 bases). V shed 6 bases and J shed 4 bases, with 18 bases lying between them. The CDR3 is 16 amino acids. The germline CDR1 and CDR2 sequences are KGHDR and SFDVKD. CDR3 region: CATSNPGRTNYNEQFF. DNA of the CDR3: TGTGCCACCAGTAATCCTGGCCGGACTAATTACAATGAGCAGTTCTTC.

This clonotype appeared many times. The V call is TRBV2, the J call TRBJ2-1, with D tentatively TRBD2 (5 bases). The CDR3 runs 14 residues. V was cut by 4 bases and J by 4 bases, with 11 bases left in between. The V gene's germline CDR1 is SNHLY and CDR2 FYNNEI. CDR3 nucleotide sequence: TGTGCCAGCAGTGGGGAGACACCGTACAATGAGCAGTTCTTC. This translates into CASSGETPYNEQFF.

This clonotype was picked up a small number of times. The chain joins TRBV7-2 to TRBJ2-1; D uncertain. Germline V CDR1 and CDR2: SGHTA, FQGNSA. There are 14 residues in the CDR3. Trimming removed 5 bases at V and 3 bases at J, with 11 bases between. The CDR3 DNA follows: TGTGCCAGCAGCCCCGATATCTTCTACAATGAGCAGTTCTTC. As protein: CASSPDIFYNEQFF.

This clonotype was seen more than once but under ten times. This sequence joins TRBV5-1 and TRBJ2-4, with 7 positions matching TRBD1. Germline CDR1 SGHRS, CDR2 YFSETQ. The CDR3 extends over 15 amino acids. Unmatched junction bases numbered 3, after V lost 0 bases and J lost 3 bases. For the CDR3, the DNA is TGCGCCAGCAGCTTGGTTTCAGGGGGCAAAAACATTCAGTACTTC. This sequence encodes CASSLVSGGKNIQYF.

The DNA for the CDR3 is TGTGCCAGCAACGCCCGGGACAGGGTTTCAGGAACGCAGTATTTT. It specifies CASNARDRVSGTQYF. The chain carries TRBV28 and TRBJ2-3; 9 bases line up with TRBD1. This CDR3 is built from 15 residues. J gave up 9 bases and V 7 bases, and 14 bases lay outside the gene matches. Germline V lookup: CDR1 MDHEN, CDR2 SYDVKM.

The chain has TRBV29-1 and TRBJ2-3; TRBD1 matches at 8 bases. Germline V gene lookup returns CDR1 SQVTM and CDR2 ANQGSEA. This CDR3 comprises 11 residues. V trimming: 7 bases; J trimming: 9 bases; junction bases outside the gene matches: 6. The CDR3 region has the DNA TGCAGCGGGGAAGACAGGGGCACGCAGTATTTT. It translates to CSGEDRGTQYF.

The chain carries TRBV7-8 and TRBJ2-4; 7 bases map to TRBD1. V was clipped by 1 base and J by 1 base; unmatched bases: 7. Germline values: CDR1 SGHVS, CDR2 FQNEAQ. The CDR3 length is 17 residues. CDR3 amino acids: CASSLDIQGWAKNIQYF. The CDR3 bases are TGTGCCAGCAGCTTAGACATACAGGGGTGGGCCAAAAACATTCAGTACTTC.

A few counts support this clonotype. The chain recombines TRBV29-1 with TRBJ1-2; 7 bases fit TRBD1. The CDR3 runs 13 residues. Germline values: CDR1 SQVTM, CDR2 ANQGSEA. V shed 6 bases and J 8 bases; nucleotides not matched to a gene: 12. This CDR3 is CSVAETGDRGYTF. Here the CDR3 DNA reads TGCAGCGTCGCCGAAACAGGGGACCGCGGCTACACCTTC.

This clonotype was observed a few times. This chain links TRBV12-5 with TRBJ1-4; D is unresolved. V dropped 7 bases and J dropped 0 bases, with 21 bases sitting between them. The CDR3 has 18 residues. CDR1 and CDR2 from the germline V gene are LGHNT and FRNRAP. For the CDR3, the DNA is TGTGCTAGTGCCCCTACGGCGGCCGGAGGCTCAACTAATGAAAAACTGTTTTTT. Translated: CASAPTAAGGSTNEKLFF.

In this sample, this clonotype turned up a few times. The V gene is TRBV5-1, the J gene TRBJ2-1; 11 nucleotides line up with TRBD2. CDR3 length equals 16 residues. Looked up from germline, CDR1 is SGHRS and CDR2 is YFSETQ. V lost 4 bases and J lost 4; bases outside the gene matches: 7. DNA for the CDR3: TGCGCCAGCAGCGGCTTGGGACTAGCGGTGTACAATGAGCAGTTCTTC. Its protein is CASSGLGLAVYNEQFF.

The chain has TRBV9 and TRBJ1-1, with D unclear. V gave up 4 bases and J gave up 2 bases, with 15 bases separating them. The CDR3 consists of 15 residues. The germline gives CDR1 SGDLS, CDR2 YYNGEE. The CDR3 sequence is CASSPQVTENTEAFF. The CDR3 DNA reads as TGTGCCAGCAGCCCCCAAGTCACCGAAAACACTGAAGCTTTCTTT.

The V call is TRBV28, the J call TRBJ2-7; D assignment may be TRBD1 or TRBD2 (5 bases each). The germline V gene has CDR1 MDHEN and CDR2 SYDVKM. The V end was cut by 6 bases, the J end by 2 bases, with 14 bases between. This CDR3 region has 14 residues. The CDR3 bases are TGTGCCAGCAGGGGACGGCGAGGCACCTACGAGCAGTACTTC. Translated, it gives CASRGRRGTYEQYF.

This rearrangement joins TRBV28 to TRBJ2-7; D gene uncertain. Deletions cut 1 base from V and 10 bases from J, with 14 bases between. Germline CDR1 reads MDHEN; CDR2 reads SYDVKM. The CDR3 has 13 residues. The CDR3 DNA sequence: TGTGCCAGCAGTTTATTCGGGCTCCGGGCCCAGTACTTC. Amino acid sequence: CASSLFGLRAQYF. The whole variable domain, remainder taken from reference TRBV28 and TRBJ2-7, is DVKVTQSSRYLVKRTGEKVFLECVQDMDHENMFWYRQDPGLGLRLIYFSYDVKMKEKGDIPEGYSVSREKKERFSLILESASTNQTSMYLCASSLFGLRAQYFGPGTRLTVT.

This clonotype was counted once. The rearrangement joins TRBV19 to TRBJ1-5; the D gene is possibly TRBD1 (5 bases). Trimming pared 4 bases from V and 6 bases from J, leaving 19 bases between. The CDR3 loop spans 16 amino acids. The germline gives CDR1 LNHDA, CDR2 SQIVND (reference sequence). CDR3 protein: CASSRSTATSGQPQHF. CDR3 bases: TGTGCCAGTAGTAGATCGACAGCGACTAGCGGTCAGCCCCAGCATTTT. Drawing the rest from reference TRBV19 and TRBJ1-5, the complete variable domain is DGGITQSPKYLFRKEGQNVTLSCEQNLNHDAMYWYRQDPGQGLRLIYYSQIVNDFQKGDIAEGYSVSREKKESFPLTVTSAQKNPTAFYLCASSRSTATSGQPQHFGDGTRLSIL.

Turning to this clonotype: This clone may be a read error of a much larger clone one base away. The chain combines TRBV28 with TRBJ2-1; 8 nucleotides match TRBD1. CDR1 MDHEN and CDR2 SYDVKM come from the germline V gene. This CDR3 comprises 11 residues. CDR3 in amino acids: CASQTGEERFF. The CDR3 bases are TGTGCCAGCCAGACAGGGGAAGAGCGGTTCTTC. The whole variable domain, filled in from reference TRBV28 and TRBJ2-1, reads DVKVTQSSRYLVKRTGEKVFLECVQDMDHENMFWYRQDPGLGLRLIYFSYDVKMKEKGDIPEGYSVSREKKERFSLILESASTNQTSMYLCASQTGEERFFGPGTRLTVL.

For this clonotype: Germline and junction disagree at one end, which may indicate a read error. The rearrangement links TRBV10-3 to TRBJ2-7; 12 positions match TRBD1. Germline V gene sequence: CDR1 ENHRY, CDR2 SYGVKD. The CDR3 contains 14 residues. CDR3 loop: CAIKGTGGSYERYF. CDR3 bases: TGTGCCATCAAGGGGACAGGGGGCTCATACGAGCGGTACTTC.

This clonotype was detected a few times. V usage is TRBV27 and J usage is TRBJ2-1, with TRBD1 identical over 7 bases. The germline gives CDR1 MNHEY, CDR2 SMNVEV (reference sequence). V was clipped by 0 bases and J by 7 bases; unmatched bases: 6. The CDR3 covers 15 residues. As DNA, the CDR3 is TGTGCCAGCAGTTTATCCAGGGGGAAGGGTAATGAGCAGTTCTTC. It specifies CASSLSRGKGNEQFF.

The chain links TRBV18 to TRBJ2-1, with a possible D match to TRBD1 (6 bases). This CDR3 spans 14 amino acids. Germline V gene data show CDR1 as KGHSH and CDR2 as LQKENI. V was shortened by 4 bases and J by 3 bases, with 10 bases between the two germline ends. The CDR3 DNA reads as TGTGCCAGCTCACTTCCGGGACACTACAATGAGCAGTTCTTC. This codes for CASSLPGHYNEQFF.

The rearrangement links TRBV21-1 to TRBJ1-4. TRBV21-1 is a pseudogene locus. This CDR3 comprises 11 residues. The CDR3 spells CASSESGKLFF. In DNA, the CDR3 is TGTGCCAGCAGCGAAAGTGGAAAACTGTTTTTT.

Only a few counts were recorded for this clonotype. The gene calls are TRBV4-3 and TRBJ1-2; 7 nucleotides agree with TRBD1. After removal of 0 bases from V and 10 bases from J, the junction contained 8 bases not matched to a gene. CDR3 length equals 14 residues. Looked up from germline, CDR1 is LGHNA and CDR2 is YSLEER. The CDR3 here is CASSQERGQGYYTF. The CDR3 DNA sequence: TGCGCCAGCAGCCAAGAGAGGGGGCAGGGGTACTACACCTTC.

This clonotype was observed at least ten times. The genes are TRBV12-3 or TRBV12-4 and TRBJ2-1; D is unresolved. V shed 3 bases and J shed 6 bases, with 9 bases lying between them. The CDR3 is made up of 13 amino acids. Here the CDR3 DNA reads TGTGCCAGCAGTTTTCTTTCGGTCAATGAGCAGTTCTTC. Protein sequence: CASSFLSVNEQFF.

The rearrangement joins TRBV7-9 to TRBJ2-1; 11 bases line up with TRBD2. J gave up 2 bases and V 5 bases, and 5 bases lay outside the gene matches. Germline loops: CDR1 SEHNR, CDR2 FQNEAQ (reference sequence). CDR3 length: 16 residues. This chain's CDR3 is CASSHISGRAYNEQFF. The CDR3 DNA is TGTGCCAGCAGCCACATTAGCGGGAGGGCCTACAATGAGCAGTTCTTC.

The gene calls are TRBV7-2 and TRBJ2-7, with D hard to call. The last part of the DNA fits TRBJ2-5 better; the J call may be wrong. Per germline, CDR1 SGHTA and CDR2 FQGNSA. CDR3 length: 11 amino acids. CDR3 loop: CASRELGTQYF. The CDR3 DNA reads as TGTGCCAGCAGGGAGCTGGGGACCCAGTACTTC.

This sequence joins TRBV7-2 and TRBJ1-1; a possible D gene is TRBD1 (5 bases). CDR1 is SGHTA and CDR2 is FQGNSA in the germline V gene. Trimming removed 5 bases from V and 2 bases from J, with 12 bases in between. This CDR3 region has 14 residues. This CDR3 reads CASSLRQYNTEAFF. DNA of the CDR3: TGTGCCAGCAGCCTCCGACAGTATAACACTGAAGCTTTCTTT.

This clonotype showed up just a few times. The DNA for the CDR3 is TGCAGTGCTAGAGAATGGCGGGAGGGCCCCGAGCAGTACTTC. This sequence encodes CSAREWREGPEQYF. This chain joins TRBV20-1 and TRBJ2-5, with 9 bases matching TRBD2. Matching the DNA end better, TRBJ2-7 makes the J call doubtful. In germline, CDR1 is DFQATT, CDR2 SNEGSKA (reference sequence). The CDR3 is 14 residues long.

Turning to this clonotype: The junction and the germline gene differ at one end; a read error may be behind it. This chain joins TRBV7-6 and TRBJ1-4, with 10 nucleotides matching TRBD1. This CDR3 contains 15 residues. Per the germline V gene, CDR1 is SGHVS and CDR2 is FNYEAQ. The CDR3 nucleotides read TGTGCCAGCAGCTCCGCCGGGACAGGGGCGGAAAAATTGTTTTTT. Amino acids: CASSSAGTGAEKLFF.

Only a few counts were recorded for this clonotype. V usage is TRBV7-2 and J usage is TRBJ2-5; D ambiguous. The CDR3 extends over 18 amino acids. The V end was cut by 4 bases, the J end by 4 bases, with 25 bases between. Germline V gives CDR1 SGHTA, CDR2 FQGNSA. This CDR3 is CASSSSRPVQRRGETQYF. CDR3 in DNA: TGTGCCAGCAGCTCCTCCCGGCCCGTCCAGCGCCGAGGAGAGACCCAGTACTTC.